This TCR beta chain was identified during a study of Ad26.COV2.S vaccination and SARS-CoV-2 variants. Study outcomes and limitations: Vaccine recipients and placebo recipients showed similar non-spike TCR breadth.

Treatment defined: some 20 received Ad26.COV2.S at low or high dose, single or two shots; roughly five received placebo; per-sample allocation not given. Day 63 following the first vaccine or placebo injection was when the samples were taken. An Ad26 vector that expressed Wuhan-strain SARS-CoV-2 spike constituted the vaccine. This clone was seen only once. Its antigen is as yet unknown. The V gene's germline CDR1 is SGHRS and CDR2 YFSETQ. The CDR3 consists of 17 residues. With 7 bases removed from V and 5 bases from J, the gap between germline ends came to 27 bases. Clones were read by immunoSEQ multiplex PCR, and TCRdb kept only the in-frame ones, dropping some. The sample has some 340,000 clones; around four fifths are singletons.

This material consisted of peripheral blood, taken in a trial of Ad26.COV2.S vaccine versus placebo. The V and J genes are TRBV5-1 and TRBJ2-5; D possibly corresponds to TRBD2 (6 bases). The TCR comes from a person between 18 and 65 years old who received the Ad26.COV2.S COVID-19 vaccine or a placebo. The CDR3 loop is CASGGSEGMVQSETQYF. CDR3 DNA: TGCGCCAGCGGCGGTTCGGAGGGAATGGTTCAGTCGGAGACCCAGTACTTC.